The 22 T cell receptor beta chains given below trace back to one sample, sequenced in a study of early T cells in non-severe SARS-CoV-2 infection. TCRdb ran MiXCR on the 5' RACE reads and lists one entry per CDR3 protein. The table has tens of thousands of distinct CDR3 sequences, roughly a sixth seen once. The sample was whole blood, taken at baseline. The receptor set was obtained from an adult who was a healthcare worker with PCR-confirmed SARS-CoV-2 infection or an uninfected control (not recorded which).

At least ten counts were recorded for this clonotype. This chain connects TRBV10-3 to TRBJ2-6; 7 nucleotides agree with TRBD1. The CDR3 sequence is 17 residues long. CDR1 and CDR2 (germline): ENHRY, SYGVKD. J was trimmed by 2 bases and V by 0 bases; bases with no gene match: 4. The CDR3 loop is CAISESQGGPGANVLTF. Here the CDR3 DNA reads TGTGCCATCAGTGAGTCTCAAGGGGGCCCTGGGGCCAACGTCCTGACTTTC.

This clonotype was observed a handful of times. This chain's CDR3 is CASSLGGGTGTQYF. The CDR3 DNA follows: TGTGCCAGCAGCTTAGGTGGGGGGACAGGGACCCAGTACTTC. The chain is built from TRBV7-6 and TRBJ2-5, with TRBD1 matching over 8 bases. Germline assignment: CDR1 SGHVS and CDR2 FNYEAQ. This CDR3 comprises 14 residues. J lost 7 bases, V lost 1 base, and 5 bases had no gene match.

This clonotype was picked up many times. This chain links TRBV3-1 with TRBJ2-1; 11 bases agree with TRBD2. The CDR3 contains 16 residues. V was pared by 1 base and J by 9 bases, with 8 bases of the junction left unmatched. Looked up from germline, CDR1 is LGHDT and CDR2 is YNNKEL (reference sequence). The CDR3 here is CASSQVRSGGASEQFF. The CDR3, as DNA: TGTGCCAGCAGCCAAGTTCGTAGCGGGGGGGCAAGTGAGCAGTTCTTC.

This chain links TRBV20-1 with TRBJ2-1; 7 positions match TRBD2. This CDR3 comprises 16 residues. The J segment lost 6 bases and the V segment lost 1 base, leaving 12 bases of the junction unmatched. Germline V gene data show CDR1 as DFQATT and CDR2 as SNEGSKA (reference sequence). Here the CDR3 reads CSARVTNPGLTNEQFF. The DNA for the CDR3 is TGCAGTGCTAGAGTAACTAACCCGGGACTAACCAATGAGCAGTTCTTC.

V gene TRBV30 combines with J gene TRBJ1-2; D is possibly TRBD1 (6 bases). The CDR3 has 16 residues. CDR1 and CDR2 from the germline V gene are GTSNPN and SVGIG (reference sequence). Between the trimmed V and J ends, which lost 8 bases and 2 bases, there was a span of 24 bases. DNA for the CDR3: TGTGCCAGAGCCTTGTTTACAGGGCGGACGAACTATGGCTACACCTTC. This codes for CARALFTGRTNYGYTF.

The DNA of the CDR3 is TGTGCCAGCAGCACCCGCGGGGCAGGGAGGGCCGGAGATACGCAGTATTTT. Encoded protein: CASSTRGAGRAGDTQYF. V usage is TRBV7-9 and J usage is TRBJ2-3; 7 bases map to TRBD2. Trimming at V came to 5 bases and at J to 5 bases, leaving 16 bases not matched to a gene. The CDR3 consists of 17 residues. Germline CDR1 and CDR2: SEHNR and FQNEAQ (reference sequence).

This clonotype has only a few counts. This rearrangement joins TRBV10-3 to TRBJ1-2; 7 nucleotides agree with TRBD1. The CDR3 has 16 amino acids. The trim removed 0 bases at V and 0 bases at J, leaving 4 bases unmatched. Germline V CDR1 and CDR2: ENHRY, SYGVKD. CDR3 protein: CAISESQTGPNYGYTF. CDR3 nucleotides: TGTGCCATCAGTGAGTCCCAGACAGGGCCTAACTATGGCTACACCTTC.

The chain employs TRBV18 and TRBJ1-2; D call uncertain. The length of the CDR3 is 15 residues. Germline CDR1 KGHSH, CDR2 LQKENI. V lost 3 bases, J lost 4 bases, and 15 bases lay in between. CDR3 sequence: CASSPQSLRFYGYTF. The CDR3, as DNA: TGTGCCAGCTCACCGCAGTCCTTACGATTCTATGGCTACACCTTC.

This clonotype was observed many times. The CDR3 protein is CASSRDGYMNTEAFF. The CDR3 nucleotides are TGTGCCAGCAGTCGGGACGGATACATGAACACTGAAGCTTTCTTT. V usage is TRBV6-2 or TRBV6-3 and J usage is TRBJ1-1, with a possible D match to TRBD1 (5 bases). This CDR3 region has 15 residues. The germline V gene has CDR1 MNHEY and CDR2 SVGEGT. Trimming shortened V by 5 bases and J by 0 bases, and 13 bases separated the two germline ends.

This clonotype occurred a few times. The chain links TRBV14 to TRBJ2-1; D is ambiguous. CDR3 length equals 16 residues. The germline CDR1 and CDR2 sequences are SGHDN and FVKESK. V dropped 0 bases and J dropped 4 bases, with 13 bases sitting between them. The CDR3 loop is CASSQDLGISYNEQFF. Here the CDR3 DNA reads TGTGCCAGCAGCCAAGATCTAGGGATTTCATACAATGAGCAGTTCTTC.

The chain joins TRBV12-3 or TRBV12-4 to TRBJ1-5; D not resolved. This CDR3 is 14 amino acids long. Trimming took 3 bases from V and 6 from J, leaving 12 bases between them. CDR3 region: CASSLGQAVQPQHF. CDR3 nucleotides: TGTGCCAGCAGTTTGGGCCAGGCGGTTCAGCCCCAGCATTTT.

This clonotype appeared a few times. This chain uses TRBV12-3 or TRBV12-4 with TRBJ2-3, with 10 bases that match TRBD1. The CDR3 is 18 amino acids. Germline trimming cut 4 bases from V and 3 bases from J; bases unmatched to any gene: 13. The CDR3, as DNA: TGTGCCAGCAGTTCGACTCTGGGACAGGGGAGTAAGACAGATACGCAGTATTTT. Protein product: CASSSTLGQGSKTDTQYF.

This clonotype was picked up a small number of times. The chain carries TRBV11-3 and TRBJ2-1; the D is unclear. This CDR3 region has 16 residues. CDR1 and CDR2 (germline): SGHNT, YENEEA. V was trimmed by 1 base and J by 4 bases, leaving 14 bases between them. The CDR3: CASSLGSSTPYNEQFF. The CDR3, as DNA: TGTGCCAGCAGCTTAGGGAGTAGTACACCTTACAATGAGCAGTTCTTC.

This clonotype was observed a few times. The chain has TRBV14 and TRBJ1-2; the D is unclear. CDR1 is SGHDN and CDR2 is FVKESK in the germline V gene. V was shortened by 5 bases and J by 8 bases, with 9 bases between the two germline ends. The CDR3 length is 11 residues. The CDR3 DNA is TGTGCCAGCAGCTCTTCGCGGGGCTACACCTTC. The encoded protein is CASSSSRGYTF.

There are a few counts of this clonotype. The chain couples TRBV7-9 to TRBJ1-4, with 7 positions matching TRBD1. CDR1 and CDR2 from the germline V gene are SEHNR and FQNEAQ (reference sequence). The CDR3 totals 15 residues. V dropped 8 bases and J dropped 6; count of bases not matched to a gene: 12. The CDR3 sequence is CASSSGGTAYEKLFF. The CDR3 nucleotides read TGTGCCAGCTCCTCCGGGGGGACAGCCTATGAAAAACTGTTTTTT.

This clonotype was found a few times. The chain combines TRBV6-2 or TRBV6-3 with TRBJ1-1, with D unclear. V was cut by 2 bases and J by 3 bases, with 10 bases left in between. This CDR3 region has 14 residues. Germline V gives CDR1 MNHEY, CDR2 SVGEGT. CDR3 loop: CASSYRELYTEAFF. The CDR3 DNA follows: TGTGCCAGCAGTTACAGGGAATTGTACACTGAAGCTTTCTTT.

The chain joins TRBV3-1 to TRBJ2-3; perhaps TRBD2 as D (5 bases). V was shortened by 2 bases and J by 0 bases, with 12 bases between the two germline ends. CDR3 size: 16 residues. Germline values: CDR1 LGHDT, CDR2 YNNKEL (reference sequence). The CDR3 sequence: CASSQLGSVSTDTQYF. The DNA for the CDR3 is TGTGCCAGCAGCCAACTGGGTAGCGTAAGCACAGATACGCAGTATTTT.

The chain carries TRBV20-1 and TRBJ1-1, with D possibly being TRBD1 (5 bases). This CDR3 has 15 amino acids. Germline V gene data show CDR1 as DFQATT and CDR2 as SNEGSKA (reference sequence). V was cut by 1 base and J by 5 bases, with 17 bases left in between. CDR3 sequence reads: CSARVGGTDGTEAFF. CDR3 DNA sequence: TGCAGTGCTAGAGTGGGAGGGACGGATGGAACTGAAGCTTTCTTT.

This chain links TRBV7-9 with TRBJ1-4; 8 nucleotides line up with TRBD1. Germline assignment: CDR1 SEHNR and CDR2 FQNEAQ (reference sequence). V gave up 4 bases and J gave up 8 bases; unmatched junction bases: 12. This CDR3 comprises 16 residues. The CDR3 reads CASSSRPDRAKEKLFF. Written as DNA, the CDR3 is TGTGCCAGCAGCTCCCGACCGGACAGGGCAAAAGAAAAACTGTTTTTT.

The chain links TRBV11-2 to TRBJ2-2; TRBD2 is a possible D gene (6 bases). V lost 5 bases and J lost 2, with 15 bases in between. The CDR3 consists of 16 residues. The germline CDR1 and CDR2 sequences are SGHAT and FQNNGV. The CDR3 region has the DNA TGTGCCAGCAGCCCCCACCTCGCGGGAAACACCGGGGAGCTGTTTTTT. Residues: CASSPHLAGNTGELFF. The variable domain in full, with the rest retrieved from reference TRBV11-2 and TRBJ2-2, is EAGVAQSPRYKIIEKRQSVAFWCNPISGHATLYWYQQILGQGPKLLIQFQNNGVVDDSQLPKDRFSAERLKGVDSTLKIQPAKLEDSAVYLCASSPHLAGNTGELFFGEGSRLTVL.

The chain recombines TRBV7-8 with TRBJ2-5; TRBD2 agrees at 7 bases. The germline V gene has CDR1 SGHVS and CDR2 FQNEAQ. Losses at the gene ends were 5 bases for V and 0 bases for J; bases not matched to a gene: 12. This CDR3 has 17 residues. For the CDR3, the DNA is TGTGCCAGCAGCAACCGGAGGTGGAGCGGGAACCAAGAGACCCAGTACTTC. Translated, it gives CASSNRRWSGNQETQYF.

The CDR3 nucleotides read TGTGCCAGCAATAGCCTCTCCTACAATGAGCAGTTCTTC. Its protein is CASNSLSYNEQFF. The V gene is TRBV28, the J gene TRBJ2-1; D is uncertain. V lost 7 bases and J lost 0, with 7 bases in between. The germline CDR1 and CDR2 sequences are MDHEN and SYDVKM. There are 13 residues in the CDR3.